These T cell receptor beta chains were read from a single sample in a study of OX40 agonist ivuxolimab in advanced cancers. Using immunoSEQ multiplex PCR, the repertoire was profiled, and TCRdb retains in-frame clones only, with some absent. There are around 70,000 clones in the sample; roughly four fifths occur only once, and 2.5% lies in the top ten. Sequenced here: CD4+ or CD8+ T cells sorted from blood, sampled in a trial of the OX40 agonist ivuxolimab. The receptors here all came from an adult with an advanced solid tumor such as melanoma, head and neck, liver or kidney cancer. Each CDR3 is given with its conserved first and last residue. A D gene is named only where the DNA matches it firmly. Clone size, where shown, is once, few, many, or a class for clones that have expanded.

clone_size	v_call	d_call	j_call	cdr3_aa	cdr3_nt
few	TRBV6-1	.	TRBJ2-2	CASSEGLWAGELFF	TGTGCCAGCAGTGAGGGGCTCTGGGCCGGGGAGCTGTTTTTT
.	TRBV16	.	TRBJ2-7	CASSLNQGGYEQYF	TGTGCCAGCAGCCTCAACCAGGGGGGCTACGAGCAGTACTTC
.	TRBV28	.	TRBJ2-5	CASSSLRTVQETQYF	TGTGCCAGCAGTTCACTACGGACGGTCCAAGAGACCCAGTACTTC
.	TRBV27	TRBD2	TRBJ2-5	CASSLSPGLAGGQETQYF	TGTGCCAGCAGTTTATCGCCCGGACTAGCGGGAGGGCAGGAGACCCAGTACTTC
.	TRBV5-1	TRBD2	TRBJ2-7	CASSLATSGSVNEQYF	TGCGCCAGCAGTTTAGCGACTAGCGGGAGTGTCAACGAGCAGTACTTC
.	TRBV21-1	.	TRBJ1-2	CASSKVRANYGYTF	TGTGCCAGCAGCAAAGTTCGAGCTAACTATGGCTACACCTTC
.	TRBV18	.	TRBJ2-3	CASSLISGTTTSTDTQYF	TGTGCCAGCTCACTGATCAGCGGGACAACAACTAGCACAGATACGCAGTATTTT
once	TRBV5-1	.	TRBJ2-3	CASSGGLRFSTDTQYF	TGCGCCAGCAGCGGGGGACTTCGCTTTAGCACAGATACGCAGTATTTT
once	TRBV5-1	.	TRBJ2-3	CASRSRDRGTDTQYF	TGCGCCAGCAGGTCCCGAGACAGAGGTACAGATACGCAGTATTTT
.	TRBV19	.	TRBJ2-7	CASSNRDGRFSYEQYF	TGTGCCAGTAGTAACCGGGACGGCCGCTTCTCCTACGAGCAGTACTTC